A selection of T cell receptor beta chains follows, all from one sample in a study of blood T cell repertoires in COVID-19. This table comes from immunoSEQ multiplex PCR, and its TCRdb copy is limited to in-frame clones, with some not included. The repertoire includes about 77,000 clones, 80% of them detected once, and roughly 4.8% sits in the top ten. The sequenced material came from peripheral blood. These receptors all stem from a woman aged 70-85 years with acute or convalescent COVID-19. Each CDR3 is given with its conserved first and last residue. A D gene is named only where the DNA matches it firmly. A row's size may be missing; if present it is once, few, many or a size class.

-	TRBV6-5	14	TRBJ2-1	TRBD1	CASRLDRVQNEQFF	TGTGCCAGCAGACTCGACAGGGTCCAAAATGAGCAGTTCTTC
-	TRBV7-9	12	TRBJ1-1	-	CASTQWGAEAFF	TGTGCCAGCACCCAGTGGGGGGCTGAAGCTTTCTTT
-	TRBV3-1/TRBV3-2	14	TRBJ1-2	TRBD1	CASSQGQGDYGYTF	TGTGCCAGCAGCCAAGGACAGGGGGACTATGGCTACACCTTC
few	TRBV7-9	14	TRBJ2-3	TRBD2	CASSLEVSGAVGYF	TGTGCCAGCAGCTTAGAAGTTAGCGGGGCCGTTGGGTATTTT
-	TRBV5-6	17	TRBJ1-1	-	CASSLSHDWGLGTEAFF	TGTGCCAGCAGCTTGTCCCACGATTGGGGGCTCGGCACTGAAGCTTTCTTT
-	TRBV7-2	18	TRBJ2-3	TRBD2	CASSLAGLAGDITDTQYF	TGTGCCAGCAGCTTAGCCGGACTAGCGGGGGATATCACAGATACGCAGTATTTT
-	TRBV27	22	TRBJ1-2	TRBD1	CASSLNVQGAWGEELGDRGYTF	TGTGCCAGCAGTTTAAACGTACAGGGGGCGTGGGGTGAAGAACTGGGAGATCGGGGCTACACCTTC
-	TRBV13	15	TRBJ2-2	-	CASSLNEWNTGELFF	TGTGCCAGCAGCTTAAATGAGTGGAACACCGGGGAGCTGTTTTTT
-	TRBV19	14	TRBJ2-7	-	CATQLGSDSTEQYF	TGTGCCACTCAGCTAGGATCTGACAGTACCGAGCAGTACTTC
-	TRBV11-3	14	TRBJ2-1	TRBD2	CASRPSASGGAQFF	TGTGCCAGCAGGCCTTCGGCTAGCGGGGGGGCTCAGTTCTTC
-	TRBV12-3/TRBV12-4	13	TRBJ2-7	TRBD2	CASSYSGSYEQYF	TGTGCCAGCAGTTATAGCGGGAGCTACGAGCAGTACTTC
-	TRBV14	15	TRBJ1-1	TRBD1	CASSQDRGRVTEAFF	TGTGCCAGCAGCCAAGATAGGGGGCGGGTCACTGAAGCTTTCTTT
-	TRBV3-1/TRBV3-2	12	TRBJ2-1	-	CASSLSQWEQFF	TGTGCCAGCAGCCTTTCTCAGTGGGAGCAGTTCTTC
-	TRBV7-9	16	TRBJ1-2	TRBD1	CASSLGGQARSYGYTF	TGTGCCAGCAGCTTAGGGGGACAGGCCCGGAGCTATGGCTACACCTTC
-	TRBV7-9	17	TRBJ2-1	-	CASRRTVDLDYYNEQFF	TGTGCCAGCAGGCGAACAGTGGATTTGGATTACTACAATGAGCAGTTCTTC
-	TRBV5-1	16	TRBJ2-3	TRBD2	CASSLPSGGEADTQYF	TGCGCCAGCAGCTTGCCTAGCGGGGGGGAAGCTGATACGCAGTATTTT
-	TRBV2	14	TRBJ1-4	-	CASSWQGLKSQLFF	TGTGCCAGCAGTTGGCAGGGGCTCAAAAGTCAACTGTTTTTT
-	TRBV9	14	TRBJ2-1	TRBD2	CASTGTSGDNEQFF	TGTGCCAGCACCGGCACTAGCGGGGACAATGAGCAGTTCTTC
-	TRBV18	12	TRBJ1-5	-	CASSPRGQPQHF	TGTGCCAGCTCACCCCGGGGGCAGCCCCAGCATTTT
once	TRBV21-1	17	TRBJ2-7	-	CASSYIADSPSSYEQYF	TGTGCCAGCAGCTACATCGCGGACTCACCTAGCTCCTACGAGCAGTACTTC
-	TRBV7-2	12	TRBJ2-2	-	CASSFLSGELFF	TGTGCCAGCAGCTTCCTCTCCGGGGAGCTGTTTTTT
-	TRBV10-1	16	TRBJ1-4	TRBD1	CASGPAGTAGNEKLFF	TGCGCCAGCGGTCCGGCTGGGACAGCAGGTAATGAAAAACTGTTTTTT
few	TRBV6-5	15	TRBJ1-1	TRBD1	CASRLGTGGYTEAFF	TGTGCCAGCAGACTCGGGACAGGGGGTTACACTGAAGCTTTCTTT
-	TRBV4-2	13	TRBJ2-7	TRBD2	CASSQFAGGEQYF	TGTGCCAGCAGCCAATTTGCGGGGGGCGAGCAGTACTTC
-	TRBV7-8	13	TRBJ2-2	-	CASSLRGTGELFF	TGTGCCAGCAGCTTAAGGGGTACCGGGGAGCTGTTTTTT
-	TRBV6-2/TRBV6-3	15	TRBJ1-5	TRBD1	CASSHDRVAYQPQHF	TGTGCCAGCAGTCATGACAGGGTGGCGTATCAGCCCCAGCATTTT
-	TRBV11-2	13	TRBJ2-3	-	CASSHGGKDTQYF	TGTGCCAGCAGCCATGGGGGGAAAGATACGCAGTATTTT